This TCR beta chain was retrieved from a study of blood T cell repertoires in COVID-19. Overall study: COVID-19 samples collected from the United States, Italy and Spain covered acute and convalescent phases. In each case, the material was cDNA or gDNA derived from T cells, B-cell-depleted T cells, or PBMCs.

Authors' processing steps: Researchers report that nucleated cell counts were estimated from reference gene primer amplification. This table comes from immunoSEQ multiplex PCR, and its TCRdb copy is limited to in-frame clones, with some not included. The V and J calls and clone size were taken over from that table, and D and trimming were inferred from the DNA. Of 130,000 or so clones in the sample, more than 75% were seen once. A single count supports this clone. The sequencing input was peripheral blood. The sequence derives from a human donor in a cohort sampled during active COVID-19.

CDR3: CASSLDRTATFF. For the CDR3, the DNA is TGTGCCAGCAGCCTCGACAGGACTGCCACGTTCTTC. This rearrangement joins TRBV6-6 to TRBJ2-1; D perhaps matches TRBD1 (6 bases). The CDR3 has 12 amino acids. V was cut by 6 bases and J by 15 bases, with 18 bases left in between. Germline CDR1 is MNHNY and CDR2 is SVGAGI (reference sequence).